This note documents a single T cell receptor beta chain sequence. Authors' data handling: Quantification of nucleated cells was approximated via reference gene primer amplification. Clones were read by immunoSEQ multiplex PCR, and TCRdb kept only the in-frame ones, dropping some. V and J calls plus clone size are reproduced from that table; the DNA served to infer D and trimming. The table shows under 12,000 clones, with almost 85% occurring only once. The CDR3 runs 16 residues. J lost 5 bases, V lost 3 bases, and 7 bases had no gene match. Looked up from germline, CDR1 is LNHNV and CDR2 is YYDKDF (reference sequence). The source of the sample is a study of blood T cell repertoires in COVID-19. Looking at the study overall: The origin of the acute and convalescent COVID-19 samples was the United States, Italy and Spain. PBMCs, B-cell-depleted T cells, or T cells were the source of the cDNA or gDNA that made up the material.

This rearrangement joins TRBV15 to TRBJ1-4, with TRBD1 identical over 9 bases. The sequenced sample consisted of peripheral blood. The source of this sequence is a man aged 50 or older with active COVID-19. CDR3 nucleotide sequence: TGTGCCACCAGCAGGGGATCGGACAGGGGAAATGAAAAACTGTTTTTT. Its translation: CATSRGSDRGNEKLFF.